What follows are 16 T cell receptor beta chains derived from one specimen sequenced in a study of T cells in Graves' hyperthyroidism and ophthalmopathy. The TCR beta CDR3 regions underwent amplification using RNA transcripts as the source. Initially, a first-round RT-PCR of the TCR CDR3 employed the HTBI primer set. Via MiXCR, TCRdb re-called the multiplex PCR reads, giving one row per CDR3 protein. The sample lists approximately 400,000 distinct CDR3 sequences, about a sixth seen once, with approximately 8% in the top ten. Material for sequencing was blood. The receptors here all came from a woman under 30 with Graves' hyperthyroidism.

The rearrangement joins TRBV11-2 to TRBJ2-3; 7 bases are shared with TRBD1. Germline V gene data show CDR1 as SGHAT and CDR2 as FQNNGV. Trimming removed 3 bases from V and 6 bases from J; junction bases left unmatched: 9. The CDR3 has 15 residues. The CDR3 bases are TGTGCCAGCAGCTTTAGGGGGCAGGGTTCCGATACGCAGTATTTT. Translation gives CASSFRGQGSDTQYF.

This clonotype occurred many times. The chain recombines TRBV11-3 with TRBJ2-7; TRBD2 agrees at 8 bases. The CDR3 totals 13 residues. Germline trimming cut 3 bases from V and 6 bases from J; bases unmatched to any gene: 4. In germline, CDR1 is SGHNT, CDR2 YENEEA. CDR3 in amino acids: CASSFYRGGEQYF. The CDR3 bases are TGTGCCAGCAGCTTCTATCGGGGGGGCGAGCAGTACTTC. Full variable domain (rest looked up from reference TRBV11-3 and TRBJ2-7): EAGVVQSPRYKIIEKKQPVAFWCNPISGHNTLYWYLQNLGQGPELLIRYENEEAVDDSQLPKDRFSAERLKGVDSTLKIQPAELGDSAVYLCASSFYRGGEQYFGPGTRLTVT.

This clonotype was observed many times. DNA of the CDR3: TGTGCCAGCAGCTCTTTTAGCGGGAGGGCCGGCGAGCAGTACTTC. Residues: CASSSFSGRAGEQYF. The V and J genes are TRBV12-3 or TRBV12-4 and TRBJ2-7; TRBD2 aligns across 11 bases. The CDR3 is 15 residues long. The junction had 10 bases not matched to a gene; V was cut back by 6 bases and J by 6 bases.

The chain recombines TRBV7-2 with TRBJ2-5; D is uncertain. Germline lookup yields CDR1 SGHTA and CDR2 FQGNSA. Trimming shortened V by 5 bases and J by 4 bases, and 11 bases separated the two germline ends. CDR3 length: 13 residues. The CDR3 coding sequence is TGTGCCAGCAGCCCCGGGCTCCGAGAGACCCAGTACTTC. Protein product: CASSPGLRETQYF. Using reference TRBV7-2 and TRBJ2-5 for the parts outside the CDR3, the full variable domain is GAGVSQSPSNKVTEKGKDVELRCDPISGHTALYWYRQSLGQGLEFLIYFQGNSAPDKSGLPSDRFSAERTGGSVSTLTIQRTQQEDSAVYLCASSPGLRETQYFGPGTRLLVL.

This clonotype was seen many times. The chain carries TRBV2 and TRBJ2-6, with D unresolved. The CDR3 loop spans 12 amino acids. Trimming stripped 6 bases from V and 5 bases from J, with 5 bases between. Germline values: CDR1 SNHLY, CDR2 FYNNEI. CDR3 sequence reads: CASSERANVLTF. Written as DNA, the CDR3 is TGTGCCAGCAGCGAGCGGGCCAACGTCCTGACTTTC.

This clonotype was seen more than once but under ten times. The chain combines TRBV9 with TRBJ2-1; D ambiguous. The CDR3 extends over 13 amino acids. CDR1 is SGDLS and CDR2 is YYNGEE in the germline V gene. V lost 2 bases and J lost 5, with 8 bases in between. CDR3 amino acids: CASSVSTHNEQFF. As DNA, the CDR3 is TGTGCCAGCAGCGTTTCGACTCACAATGAGCAGTTCTTC.

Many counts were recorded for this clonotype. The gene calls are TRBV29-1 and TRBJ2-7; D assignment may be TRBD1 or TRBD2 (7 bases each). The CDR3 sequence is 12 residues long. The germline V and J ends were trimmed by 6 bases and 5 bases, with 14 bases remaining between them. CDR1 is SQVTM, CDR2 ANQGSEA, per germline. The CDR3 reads CSVNRGGNEQYF. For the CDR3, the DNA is TGCAGCGTGAACAGGGGAGGGAACGAGCAGTACTTC.

This CDR3 is CASSEQGGTQYF. The CDR3 bases are TGTGCCAGCAGTGAACAGGGAGGGACCCAGTACTTC. V and J are TRBV6-1 and TRBJ2-5; D may be TRBD2 (6 bases). Germline assignment: CDR1 MNHNS and CDR2 SASEGT. The CDR3 sequence is 12 residues long. V shed 2 bases and J shed 7 bases, with 8 bases lying between them.

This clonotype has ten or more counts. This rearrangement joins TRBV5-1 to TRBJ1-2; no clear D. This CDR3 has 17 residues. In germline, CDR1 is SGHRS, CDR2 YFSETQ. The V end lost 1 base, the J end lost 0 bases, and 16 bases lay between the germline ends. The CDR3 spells CASSLQADELPNYGYTF. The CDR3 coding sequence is TGCGCCAGCAGCTTGCAGGCTGATGAGCTACCTAACTATGGCTACACCTTC.

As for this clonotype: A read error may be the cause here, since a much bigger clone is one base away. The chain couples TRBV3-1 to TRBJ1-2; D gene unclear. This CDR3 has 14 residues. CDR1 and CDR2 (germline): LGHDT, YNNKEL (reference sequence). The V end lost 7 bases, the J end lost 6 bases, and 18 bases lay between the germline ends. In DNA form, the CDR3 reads TGTGCCAGCACCTCCGAGCGGGCAATAGATGGCTACACCTTC. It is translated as CASTSERAIDGYTF.

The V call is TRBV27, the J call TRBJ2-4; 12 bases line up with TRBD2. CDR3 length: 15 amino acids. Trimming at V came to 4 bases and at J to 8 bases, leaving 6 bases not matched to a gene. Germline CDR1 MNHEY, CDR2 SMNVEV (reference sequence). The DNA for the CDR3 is TGTGCCAGCAGTTCGGGACTAGCGGGCGGGGACATTCAGTACTTC. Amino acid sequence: CASSSGLAGGDIQYF.

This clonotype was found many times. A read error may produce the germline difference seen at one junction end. The CDR3 bases are TGTGCTAGCAGCCCGGGGACTAGCGGGAACGAGCAGTACTTC. It encodes CASSPGTSGNEQYF. The chain combines TRBV7-7 with TRBJ2-7; 13 bases map to TRBD2. Germline V CDR1 and CDR2: SSHAT, FNYEAQ (reference sequence). The CDR3 length is 14 residues.

CDR3 residues: CASSQGGSGNELFF. The CDR3 DNA reads TGTGCCAGCAGCCAAGGGGGTTCCGGTAACGAACTGTTTTTT. The chain links TRBV4-2 to TRBJ1-4; the D is unclear. Trimming took 1 base from V and 12 from J, leaving 15 bases between them. The CDR3 length is 14 residues. Germline assignment: CDR1 LGHNA and CDR2 YNFKEQ.

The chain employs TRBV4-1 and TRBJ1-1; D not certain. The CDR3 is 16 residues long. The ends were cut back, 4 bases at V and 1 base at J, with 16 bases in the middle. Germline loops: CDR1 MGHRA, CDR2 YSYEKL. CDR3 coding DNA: TGCGCCAGCAGCCCGTTCCTGGGGTATCGGAACACTGAAGCTTTCTTT. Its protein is CASSPFLGYRNTEAFF.

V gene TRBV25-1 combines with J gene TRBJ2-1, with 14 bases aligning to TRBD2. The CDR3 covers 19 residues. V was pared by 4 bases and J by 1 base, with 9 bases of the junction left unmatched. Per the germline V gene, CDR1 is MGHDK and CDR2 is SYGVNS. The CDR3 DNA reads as TGTGCCAGCAGTGGGAGGGGGACTAGCGGGGGCCTATCCTACAATGAGCAGTTCTTC. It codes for CASSGRGTSGGLSYNEQFF. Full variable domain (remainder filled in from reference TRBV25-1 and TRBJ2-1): EADIYQTPRYLVIGTGKKITLECSQTMGHDKMYWYQQDPGMELHLIHYSYGVNSTEKGDLSSESTVSRIRTEHFPLTLESARPSHTSQYLCASSGRGTSGGLSYNEQFFGPGTRLTVL.

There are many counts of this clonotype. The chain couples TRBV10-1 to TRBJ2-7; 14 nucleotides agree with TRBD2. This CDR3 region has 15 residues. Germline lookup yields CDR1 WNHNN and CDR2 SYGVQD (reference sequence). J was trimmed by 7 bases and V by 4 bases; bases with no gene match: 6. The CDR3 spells CASSAGLAGVREQYF. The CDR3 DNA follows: TGCGCCAGCAGTGCGGGACTAGCGGGAGTGAGGGAGCAGTACTTC.